This T cell receptor (beta chain) was sequenced for a study of early T cells in non-severe SARS-CoV-2 infection. Study-level background: Investigators sequenced bulk RNA drawn from unsorted whole blood, and chains remained unpaired.

The library protocol tagged individual cDNA molecules with unique molecular identifiers. TCRdb recomputed calls from the 5' RACE reads with MiXCR, one row per CDR3 protein. The repertoire includes 45,000 to 55,000 distinct CDR3 sequences, 6% to 8% of them detected once, and about 5.3% sits in the top ten. Germline assignment: CDR1 KGHSH and CDR2 LQKENI. V lost 3 bases and J 4 bases, leaving 12 bases between the germline ends. CDR3 length equals 14 residues. The chain joins TRBV18 to TRBJ1-2; D not resolved. The specimen was whole blood. This receptor was identified in an adult who was a healthcare worker with PCR-confirmed SARS-CoV-2 infection or an uninfected control (not recorded which). The CDR3 sequence: CASSPLGSSYGYTF. CDR3 nucleotides: TGTGCCAGCTCACCCTTGGGGAGCTCCTATGGCTACACCTTC.